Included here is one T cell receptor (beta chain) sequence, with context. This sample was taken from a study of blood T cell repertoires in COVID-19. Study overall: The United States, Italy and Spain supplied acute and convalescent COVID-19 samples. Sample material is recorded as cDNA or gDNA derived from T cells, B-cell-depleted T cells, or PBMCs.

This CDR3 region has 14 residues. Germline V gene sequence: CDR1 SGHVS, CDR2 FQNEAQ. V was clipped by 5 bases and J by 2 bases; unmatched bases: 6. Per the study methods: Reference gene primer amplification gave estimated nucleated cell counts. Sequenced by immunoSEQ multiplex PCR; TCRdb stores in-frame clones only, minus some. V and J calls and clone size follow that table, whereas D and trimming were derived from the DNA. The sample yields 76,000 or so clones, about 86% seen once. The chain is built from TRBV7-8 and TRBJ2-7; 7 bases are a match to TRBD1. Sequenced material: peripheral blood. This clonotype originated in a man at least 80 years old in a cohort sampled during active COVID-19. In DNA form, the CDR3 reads TGTGCCAGCAGCGCACAGGGGATTCCCTACGAGCAGTACTTC. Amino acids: CASSAQGIPYEQYF.